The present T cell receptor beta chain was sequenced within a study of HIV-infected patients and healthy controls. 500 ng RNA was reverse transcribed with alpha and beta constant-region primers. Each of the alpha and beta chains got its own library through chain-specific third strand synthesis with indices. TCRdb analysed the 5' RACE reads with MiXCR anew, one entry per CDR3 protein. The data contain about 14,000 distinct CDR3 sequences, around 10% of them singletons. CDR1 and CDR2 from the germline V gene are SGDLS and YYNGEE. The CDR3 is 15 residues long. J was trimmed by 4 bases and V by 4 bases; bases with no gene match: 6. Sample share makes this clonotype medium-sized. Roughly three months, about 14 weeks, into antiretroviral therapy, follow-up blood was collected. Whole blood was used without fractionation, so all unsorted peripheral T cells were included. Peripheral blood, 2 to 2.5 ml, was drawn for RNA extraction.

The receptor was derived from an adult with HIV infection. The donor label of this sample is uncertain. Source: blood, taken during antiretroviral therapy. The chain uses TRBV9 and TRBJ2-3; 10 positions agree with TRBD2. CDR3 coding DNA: TGTGCCAGCAGCCCAGCGGGGGGGCAATCAGATACGCAGTATTTT. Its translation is CASSPAGGQSDTQYF.